This T cell receptor beta chain was sequenced for a study of CD4 T cells in relation to SARS-CoV-2 and coronaviruses. General study findings and limits: Samples before the pandemic and after infection were not matched within any donor. Crossreactive clones expanded significantly less to SARS-CoV-2 than monoreactive clones.

A remark on this clone: Its antigen is undetermined.

This CDR3 is 16 amino acids long. Germline CDR1 SGHTA, CDR2 FQGTGA. Trimming removed 4 bases from V and 0 bases from J, with 14 bases in between. Unexposed donor CD4+ T cells date from about 2011-2018, before the COVID-19 pandemic. Cryopreserved PBMCs were CD4-enriched, then split into naive and memory cells. Generated by immunoSEQ multiplex PCR, the TCRdb table keeps only in-frame clones and is missing some. Among about 59,000 clones, approximately 90% were seen once, and the ten largest hold approximately 1.5%. V gene TRBV7-3 combines with J gene TRBJ2-3; TRBD2 might be the D (6 bases). The receptor's source is a human donor in good health. The material sequenced was memory CD4+ T cells from PBMCs. The CDR3 nucleotides are TGTGCCAGCAGCTATTCCGGGCGGGGTAGCACAGATACGCAGTATTTT. It yields the protein CASSYSGRGSTDTQYF.